The 7 T cell receptor beta chains below all came from one sample that was sequenced in a study of blood T cell repertoires in COVID-19. The table came from immunoSEQ multiplex PCR; TCRdb's copy has only in-frame clones and leaves some out. The top ten clones hold around 25% of a sample with fewer than 200,000 clones, 88% of them seen once. The source material was peripheral blood. All receptors come from a man aged 55-75 years with acute or convalescent COVID-19.

J is TRBJ2-2 and V is TRBV5-6; TRBD2 aligns across 7 bases. CDR3 length: 16 amino acids. The germline V gene has CDR1 SGHDT and CDR2 YYEEEE. The V gene end was trimmed by 3 bases and the J gene end by 1 base; junction bases not matched to a gene: 6. The CDR3: CASSWAAGQNTGELFF. The CDR3 bases are TGTGCCAGCAGCTGGGCAGCGGGGCAGAACACCGGGGAGCTGTTTTTT.

The chain is built from TRBV5-1 and TRBJ2-1; tentatively, D is TRBD1 (6 bases). V lost 0 bases and J lost 14, with 12 bases in between. The length of the CDR3 is 12 residues. Per the germline V gene, CDR1 is SGHRS and CDR2 is YFSETQ. The CDR3 sequence: CASSLEEKGEFF. CDR3 in DNA: TGCGCCAGCAGCTTGGAAGAGAAGGGGGAGTTCTTC.

As concerns this clone: Within the sample, other DNA sequences also encode this same CDR3. The gene calls are TRBV5-1 and TRBJ1-2; TRBD1 aligns across 7 bases. With V trimmed by 0 bases and J by 4 bases, 6 bases remained unmatched. CDR1 is SGHRS, CDR2 YFSETQ, per germline. The CDR3 sequence is 15 residues long. This CDR3 is CASSLGQGHGYGYTF. CDR3 DNA: TGCGCCAGCAGCTTGGGACAGGGACATGGCTATGGCTACACCTTC.

The CDR3 bases are TGTGCCAGCAGTGAAGCACTAATGTACGAGCAGTACGTC. Amino acid sequence: CASSEALMYEQYV. The V call is TRBV6-1, the J call TRBJ2-7; unclear D gene. The CDR3 extends over 13 amino acids. Germline lookup yields CDR1 MNHNS and CDR2 SASEGT. The ends were cut back, 0 bases at V and 4 bases at J, with 7 bases in the middle.

The rearrangement uses TRBV5-1 and TRBJ1-2; TRBD1 matches 7 bases. After removal of 4 bases from V and 1 base from J, the junction contained 16 bases not matched to a gene. Germline V CDR1 and CDR2: SGHRS, YFSETQ. The CDR3 is made up of 18 amino acids. The CDR3 sequence is CASSGHPGGPGINYGYTF. The CDR3 DNA follows: TGCGCCAGCAGCGGCCATCCAGGGGGTCCGGGAATTAACTATGGCTACACCTTC.

The V call is TRBV2, the J call TRBJ1-6; 8 nucleotides align to TRBD1. Germline values: CDR1 SNHLY, CDR2 FYNNEI. The CDR3 consists of 15 residues. With 5 bases clipped from V and 5 bases from J, the junction kept 5 bases outside the gene matches. In nucleotides, the CDR3 is TGTGCCAGCAGTCTCCGGGACAGGAATAATTCACCCCTCCACTTT. Amino acids: CASSLRDRNNSPLHF.

V usage is TRBV6-1 and J usage is TRBJ2-5; TRBD2 aligns across 9 bases. V trimming: 4 bases; J trimming: 1 base; junction bases outside the gene matches: 19. Germline CDR1 MNHNS, CDR2 SASEGT. The CDR3 runs to 20 residues. The DNA for the CDR3 is TGTGCCAGCAGTGTCCGGAGGTCAGCGGGGGGCCGTCAAAGCCAAGAGACCCAGTACTTC. This codes for CASSVRRSAGGRQSQETQYF.